This TCR beta chain was captured in a study of cytomegalovirus exposure and HLA in healthy donors. As concerns this clone: Its antigen is not known.

13 Jbeta primers and 60 Vbeta primers were used for the PCR. Sequenced by immunoSEQ multiplex PCR; TCRdb stores in-frame clones only, minus some. The repertoire has about 160,000 clones, 80% of them found once; the top ten carry about 4.3%. Study-wide points: The records held CMV serostatus as the only immune exposure information.

V lost 2 bases, J lost 0 bases, and 5 bases stayed unmatched. Germline V lookup: CDR1 SGHTS, CDR2 YDEGEE. This CDR3 spans 19 amino acids. This clonotype was sampled from a young man in good health and CMV-seronegative. V is TRBV5-8 and J is TRBJ2-1, with 16 bases lining up with TRBD2. The source material was PBMCs. CDR3 protein: CASSLLGLAGGSSYNEQFF. For the CDR3, the DNA is TGTGCCAGCAGCTTATTGGGACTAGCGGGAGGGAGCTCCTACAATGAGCAGTTCTTC.